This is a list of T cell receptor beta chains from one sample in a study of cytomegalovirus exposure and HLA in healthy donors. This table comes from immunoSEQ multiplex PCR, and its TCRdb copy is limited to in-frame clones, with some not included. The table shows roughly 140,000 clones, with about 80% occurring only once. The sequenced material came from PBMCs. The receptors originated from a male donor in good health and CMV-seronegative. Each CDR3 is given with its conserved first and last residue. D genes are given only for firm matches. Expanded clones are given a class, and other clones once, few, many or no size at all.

CDR3 protein: CASTETSGKDTQYF; CDR3 DNA: TGTGCCAGCACCGAGACTAGCGGGAAAGATACGCAGTATTTT; J gene: TRBJ2-3; D gene: TRBD2; clone size: .; V gene: TRBV7-8
CDR3 protein: CASSEWTVTGELFF; CDR3 DNA: TGTGCCAGCAGTGAGTGGACTGTCACCGGGGAGCTGTTTTTT; J gene: TRBJ2-2; D gene: .; clone size: .; V gene: TRBV25-1
CDR3 protein: CASSRLAGYEQYF; CDR3 DNA: TGTGCCAGCAGCCGGCTCGCAGGGTACGAGCAGTACTTC; J gene: TRBJ2-7; D gene: .; clone size: .; V gene: TRBV5-4
CDR3 protein: CAWSFIPGTEAFF; CDR3 DNA: TGTGCCTGGAGCTTTATACCGGGGACTGAAGCTTTCTTT; J gene: TRBJ1-1; D gene: .; clone size: .; V gene: TRBV30
CDR3 protein: CASSDPLAGGTDTQYF; CDR3 DNA: TGTGCCAGCAGTGACCCCCTAGCCGGTGGTACAGATACGCAGTATTTT; J gene: TRBJ2-3; D gene: .; clone size: .; V gene: TRBV2
CDR3 protein: CASSPAGTGITEAFF; CDR3 DNA: TGTGCCAGCAGTCCCGCCGGGACAGGGATTACTGAAGCTTTCTTT; J gene: TRBJ1-1; D gene: TRBD1; clone size: .; V gene: TRBV28
CDR3 protein: CAWSRGRGDNQPQHF; CDR3 DNA: TGTGCCTGGAGTAGGGGCAGGGGGGACAATCAGCCCCAGCATTTT; J gene: TRBJ1-5; D gene: TRBD1; clone size: .; V gene: TRBV30
CDR3 protein: CASSEGLAETDEQFF; CDR3 DNA: TGTGCCAGCAGTGAAGGTCTAGCGGAAACCGATGAGCAGTTCTTC; J gene: TRBJ2-1; D gene: TRBD2; clone size: .; V gene: TRBV6-4
CDR3 protein: CASSEAVAGGTYNEQFF; CDR3 DNA: TGTGCCAGCAGTGAAGCCGTAGCGGGTGGCACCTACAATGAGCAGTTCTTC; J gene: TRBJ2-1; D gene: TRBD2; clone size: .; V gene: TRBV6-1
CDR3 protein: CASRTPGWYQAFF; CDR3 DNA: TGTGCCAGCCGCACCCCGGGTTGGTACCAAGCTTTCTTT; J gene: TRBJ1-1; D gene: .; clone size: .; V gene: TRBV6-5
CDR3 protein: CASSLIAGGTGEQFF; CDR3 DNA: TGTGCCAGCAGCTTAATCGCGGGAGGGACGGGTGAGCAGTTCTTC; J gene: TRBJ2-1; D gene: TRBD2; clone size: .; V gene: TRBV7-3
CDR3 protein: CATSRDRGTGNTIYF; CDR3 DNA: TGTGCCACCAGCAGAGATAGGGGCACTGGAAACACCATATATTTT; J gene: TRBJ1-3; D gene: .; clone size: few; V gene: TRBV15
CDR3 protein: CASSLQGANVLTF; CDR3 DNA: TGTGCCAGCAGCTTGCAAGGGGCCAACGTCCTGACTTTC; J gene: TRBJ2-6; D gene: .; clone size: .; V gene: TRBV5-8
CDR3 protein: CASSEATEPYQPQHF; CDR3 DNA: TGTGCCAGCAGTGAAGCGACAGAACCCTATCAGCCCCAGCATTTT; J gene: TRBJ1-5; D gene: .; clone size: .; V gene: TRBV2
CDR3 protein: CASATGSNNQPQHF; CDR3 DNA: TGTGCCAGTGCGACAGGGTCTAACAATCAGCCCCAGCATTTT; J gene: TRBJ1-5; D gene: TRBD1; clone size: few; V gene: TRBV6-1
CDR3 protein: CASSLAGLAHEQFF; CDR3 DNA: TGTGCCAGCAGCTTGGCCGGACTAGCCCATGAGCAGTTCTTC; J gene: TRBJ2-1; D gene: TRBD2; clone size: .; V gene: TRBV7-9
CDR3 protein: CASSSLQVISDEQFF; CDR3 DNA: TGTGCCAGCAGCTCCTTGCAGGTGATAAGTGATGAGCAGTTCTTC; J gene: TRBJ2-1; D gene: .; clone size: few; V gene: TRBV7-2
CDR3 protein: CASRDNRGSYEQYF; CDR3 DNA: TGTGCCAGCAGAGATAACAGGGGATCCTACGAGCAGTACTTC; J gene: TRBJ2-7; D gene: TRBD1; clone size: .; V gene: TRBV6-1
CDR3 protein: CASSVDRGTDTQYF; CDR3 DNA: TGTGCCAGCAGCGTCGACAGGGGCACAGATACGCAGTATTTT; J gene: TRBJ2-3; D gene: TRBD1; clone size: .; V gene: TRBV9
CDR3 protein: CASSMDYATDTQYF; CDR3 DNA: TGTGCCAGTAGTATGGACTACGCCACAGATACGCAGTATTTT; J gene: TRBJ2-3; D gene: .; clone size: .; V gene: TRBV19
CDR3 protein: CASRPPTGGLGYTF; CDR3 DNA: TGTGCCAGCAGACCCCCGACAGGGGGCTTGGGCTACACCTTC; J gene: TRBJ1-2; D gene: TRBD1; clone size: .; V gene: TRBV28
CDR3 protein: CASSLGGGQETQYF; CDR3 DNA: TGCGCCAGCAGCTTGGGCGGGGGGCAAGAGACCCAGTACTTC; J gene: TRBJ2-5; D gene: TRBD2; clone size: once; V gene: TRBV5-1
CDR3 protein: CARPGQGCNSPLHF; CDR3 DNA: TGTGCCAGGCCGGGACAGGGTTGCAATTCACCCCTCCACTTT; J gene: TRBJ1-6; D gene: TRBD1; clone size: .; V gene: TRBV9
CDR3 protein: CASSLVGGGATGELFF; CDR3 DNA: TGTGCCAGCAGCTTAGTGGGCGGGGGGGCCACCGGGGAGCTGTTTTTT; J gene: TRBJ2-2; D gene: TRBD2; clone size: .; V gene: TRBV7-2
CDR3 protein: CASSHRQGSYGYTF; CDR3 DNA: TGTGCCAGCAGTCACCGACAGGGCTCCTATGGCTACACCTTC; J gene: TRBJ1-2; D gene: TRBD1; clone size: .; V gene: TRBV27
CDR3 protein: CASSLSIPDRDTEAFF; CDR3 DNA: TGTGCCAGCAGTTTATCAATCCCAGACAGGGACACTGAAGCTTTCTTT; J gene: TRBJ1-1; D gene: TRBD1; clone size: .; V gene: TRBV27
CDR3 protein: CASSYSGLAGGETQYF; CDR3 DNA: TGTGCCAGCAGTTACTCAGGTTTAGCGGGGGGAGAGACCCAGTACTTC; J gene: TRBJ2-5; D gene: TRBD2; clone size: .; V gene: TRBV6-5
CDR3 protein: CASSSPRTGDYGYTF; CDR3 DNA: TGTGCCAGCAGTTCCCCTCGGACAGGGGACTATGGCTACACCTTC; J gene: TRBJ1-2; D gene: TRBD1; clone size: .; V gene: TRBV27
CDR3 protein: CASSDEGLYKATQETQYF; CDR3 DNA: TGTGCCAGCAGTGACGAGGGTTTGTACAAGGCCACCCAAGAGACCCAGTACTTC; J gene: TRBJ2-5; D gene: .; clone size: .; V gene: TRBV6-4
CDR3 protein: CASSSSTGGYGYTF; CDR3 DNA: TGCGCCAGCAGCTCATCGACAGGGGGCTATGGCTACACCTTC; J gene: TRBJ1-2; D gene: TRBD1; clone size: few; V gene: TRBV5-1
CDR3 protein: CASSSTGAQSIQYF; CDR3 DNA: TGTGCCAGCTCATCAACAGGGGCCCAGTCGATTCAGTACTTC; J gene: TRBJ2-4; D gene: TRBD1; clone size: .; V gene: TRBV18
CDR3 protein: CASSVSGTGGEKLFF; CDR3 DNA: TGTGCCAGCAGCGTATCGGGAACGGGCGGCGAAAAACTGTTTTTT; J gene: TRBJ1-4; D gene: .; clone size: .; V gene: TRBV9
CDR3 protein: CASSYVRQGGSPLHF; CDR3 DNA: TGTGCCAGCAGTTACGTACGCCAGGGAGGCTCACCCCTCCACTTT; J gene: TRBJ1-6; D gene: .; clone size: .; V gene: TRBV6-5
CDR3 protein: CASSFRLADTDTQYF; CDR3 DNA: TGTGCCAGCAGTTTCCGACTAGCGGACACAGATACGCAGTATTTT; J gene: TRBJ2-3; D gene: TRBD2; clone size: .; V gene: TRBV27
CDR3 protein: CASRAGSYNEQFF; CDR3 DNA: TGTGCCAGCCGCGCAGGTTCCTACAATGAGCAGTTCTTC; J gene: TRBJ2-1; D gene: .; clone size: .; V gene: TRBV11-2
CDR3 protein: CASTRQGSGNTIYF; CDR3 DNA: TGTGCCAGCACCAGACAGGGGTCCGGAAACACCATATATTTT; J gene: TRBJ1-3; D gene: TRBD1; clone size: .; V gene: TRBV6-1
CDR3 protein: CASGPGHISYEQYF; CDR3 DNA: TGTGCCAGCGGCCCGGGACACATATCCTACGAGCAGTACTTC; J gene: TRBJ2-7; D gene: .; clone size: .; V gene: TRBV5-6
CDR3 protein: CASKRGRDEKLFF; CDR3 DNA: TGTGCCAGCAAGAGGGGGCGCGATGAAAAACTGTTTTTT; J gene: TRBJ1-4; D gene: TRBD1; clone size: few; V gene: TRBV6-1
CDR3 protein: CASSSGQGSTEAFF; CDR3 DNA: TGTGCCAGCTCATCGGGACAGGGGTCCACTGAAGCTTTCTTT; J gene: TRBJ1-1; D gene: TRBD1; clone size: .; V gene: TRBV18
CDR3 protein: CASSHQPPGEDGYTF; CDR3 DNA: TGTGCCAGCTCACATCAGCCTCCAGGGGAAGATGGCTACACCTTC; J gene: TRBJ1-2; D gene: .; clone size: .; V gene: TRBV18
CDR3 protein: CASSVSTGLNEQYF; CDR3 DNA: TGTGCCAGTAGTGTGTCGACAGGGTTGAACGAGCAGTACTTC; J gene: TRBJ2-7; D gene: TRBD1; clone size: .; V gene: TRBV19
CDR3 protein: CASTPGPAGSYEQYF; CDR3 DNA: TGTGCCAGTACCCCCGGCCCCGCAGGTTCCTACGAGCAGTACTTC; J gene: TRBJ2-7; D gene: .; clone size: .; V gene: TRBV19